The 29 T cell receptor beta chains below all came from one sample that was sequenced in a study of cytomegalovirus exposure and HLA in healthy donors. Researchers ran the PCR with 60 Vbeta and 13 Jbeta primers. Libraries were prepared by immunoSEQ multiplex PCR; TCRdb keeps only in-frame clonotypes and omits some of them. The sample yields roughly 100,000 clones, around two thirds seen once. Sample: PBMCs. These receptors came from a woman aged 45-59 years in good health and CMV-seronegative.

This clone has more than one count but fewer than ten. The chain uses TRBV7-8 and TRBJ2-5, with D tentatively TRBD2 (5 bases). The V gene's germline CDR1 is SGHVS and CDR2 FQNEAQ. V was clipped by 5 bases and J by 2 bases, with 27 bases between them. CDR3 size: 19 residues. CDR3 sequence (DNA): TGTGCCAGCAGCGCTGGGCGGCGTCTGAACGTGGGAGAACAAGAGACCCAGTACTTC. Its translation is CASSAGRRLNVGEQETQYF.

This clone came up a few times. The CDR3 region has the DNA TGCGCCAGCAGCCCTTCGGGACACCCGAGGGGGCTGTTTTTT. Amino acids: CASSPSGHPRGLFF. This chain links TRBV5-1 with TRBJ2-2, with D possibly TRBD1 on 6 matching bases. Germline CDR1 and CDR2: SGHRS and YFSETQ. Trimming removed 4 bases from V and 13 bases from J, with 20 bases in between. The CDR3 sequence is 14 residues long. Supplemented by reference TRBV5-1 and TRBJ2-2, the full variable domain reads KAGVTQTPRYLIKTRGQQVTLSCSPISGHRSVSWYQQTPGQGLQFLFEYFSETQRNKGNFPGRFSGRQFSNSRSEMNVSTLELGDSALYLCASSPSGHPRGLFFGEGSRLTVL.

The V call is TRBV5-1, the J call TRBJ2-2; TRBD2 matches at 10 bases. CDR1 is SGHRS and CDR2 is YFSETQ in the germline V gene. The trim removed 0 bases at V and 7 bases at J, leaving 6 bases unmatched. CDR3 length equals 16 residues. CDR3 nucleotide sequence: TGCGCCAGCAGCTTGGCCGGGACTAGCGAGATCGGGGAGCTGTTTTTT. It codes for CASSLAGTSEIGELFF.

This clone appeared once. The V and J genes are TRBV12-5 and TRBJ2-7, with TRBD2 matching 9 bases. The V segment lost 3 bases and the J segment 1 base; nucleotides outside the gene matches: 10. CDR3 size: 17 residues. In germline, CDR1 is LGHNT, CDR2 FRNRAP. CDR3 protein: CASGLRLTSGVSYEQYF. CDR3 nucleotide sequence: TGTGCTAGTGGTTTACGACTGACTAGCGGTGTATCCTACGAGCAGTACTTC.

This clone was observed a single time. V gene TRBV15 combines with J gene TRBJ2-7; TRBD2 matches at 12 bases. CDR3 length equals 15 residues. With V trimmed by 6 bases and J by 1 base, 4 bases remained unmatched. Germline lookup yields CDR1 LNHNV and CDR2 YYDKDF (reference sequence). The CDR3 coding sequence is TGTGCCACCAGAGGGACTAGCGGGTTTTCCTACGAGCAGTACTTC. Residues: CATRGTSGFSYEQYF.

The CDR3 DNA reads TGTGCCATCTCGTCAGGGGAGAACACTGAAGCTTTCTTT. Protein: CAISSGENTEAFF. The gene calls are TRBV10-3 and TRBJ1-1, with D maybe TRBD1 (6 bases). The CDR3 runs 13 residues. Germline V lookup: CDR1 ENHRY, CDR2 SYGVKD. V was trimmed by 8 bases and J by 1 base, leaving 11 bases between them.

The V and J genes are TRBV29-1 and TRBJ1-4; 7 bases line up with TRBD1. Germline assignment: CDR1 SQVTM and CDR2 ANQGSEA. V lost 7 bases and J lost 8; bases outside the gene matches: 13. The CDR3 runs to 14 residues. CDR3 sequence reads: CSERSRGSDEKLFF. CDR3 nucleotide sequence: TGCAGCGAGAGATCCAGGGGGTCGGACGAAAAACTGTTTTTT.

A few counts support this clone. CDR3 region: CASSLDPGGNTGELFF. In DNA form, the CDR3 reads TGTGCCAGCAGCTTAGATCCCGGGGGGAACACCGGGGAGCTGTTTTTT. V gene TRBV11-3 combines with J gene TRBJ2-2, with a weak D call TRBD2 (6 bases). V was shortened by 0 bases and J by 1 base, with 9 bases between the two germline ends. This CDR3 has 16 amino acids. Per germline, CDR1 SGHNT and CDR2 YENEEA.

This clone was seen only a few times. V and J are TRBV11-2 and TRBJ2-3; TRBD2 matches at 7 bases. There are 16 residues in the CDR3. Germline V lookup: CDR1 SGHAT, CDR2 FQNNGV. V shed 3 bases and J 0 bases; nucleotides not matched to a gene: 6. DNA of the CDR3: TGTGCCAGCAGCTTGGCAAGAGCGGGGAGCACAGATACGCAGTATTTT. Residues: CASSLARAGSTDTQYF.

The J gene is TRBJ2-3, the V gene TRBV6-4; no reliable D call. Trimming left V 3 bases short and J 4 bases short, with 11 bases between. The CDR3 is 14 residues long. CDR1 MRHNA and CDR2 SNTAGT come from the germline V gene. The CDR3 here is CASSEVWSADTQYF. CDR3 bases: TGTGCCAGCAGTGAGGTCTGGAGTGCAGATACGCAGTATTTT.

V is TRBV19 and J is TRBJ2-1; 14 positions match TRBD2. The V and J ends lost 0 bases and 5 bases, in that order; junction bases with no gene match: 3. Germline assignment: CDR1 LNHDA and CDR2 SQIVND (reference sequence). The CDR3 sequence is 17 residues long. CDR3 residues: CASSIDRGLAGDNEQFF. DNA for the CDR3: TGTGCCAGTAGTATAGATCGGGGACTAGCGGGGGACAATGAGCAGTTCTTC.

The V and J genes are TRBV10-3 and TRBJ2-6, with 10 bases matching TRBD1. Germline CDR1 and CDR2: ENHRY and SYGVKD. The CDR3 is 18 residues long. Trimming cost V 4 bases and J 2 bases; bases outside gene matches: 8. CDR3 loop: CAISATGGGLTGANVLTF. CDR3 sequence (DNA): TGTGCCATCAGTGCGACAGGGGGCGGGTTAACTGGGGCCAACGTCCTGACTTTC.

The chain carries TRBV6-6 and TRBJ1-1, with 10 bases lining up with TRBD1. The V and J ends lost 6 bases and 4 bases, in that order; junction bases with no gene match: 5. Germline V gene lookup returns CDR1 MNHNY and CDR2 SVGAGI (reference sequence). The CDR3 consists of 14 residues. CDR3 sequence: CASRKGQGGTEAFF. The DNA for the CDR3 is TGTGCCAGCAGGAAAGGACAGGGGGGCACTGAAGCTTTCTTT.

Comment on this clone: Other DNA sequences in the same sample also yield this CDR3. V usage is TRBV5-1 and J usage is TRBJ2-2, with TRBD1 matching over 10 bases. The CDR3 has 16 residues. The V segment lost 0 bases and the J segment 5 bases; nucleotides outside the gene matches: 4. The germline gives CDR1 SGHRS, CDR2 YFSETQ. In nucleotides, the CDR3 is TGCGCCAGCAGCTTGGCTAGGACAGGGGGAACCGGGGAGCTGTTTTTT. It is translated as CASSLARTGGTGELFF.

The table lists this clone with a count of one. The rearrangement links TRBV5-1 to TRBJ2-5; 7 bases match TRBD2. With 0 bases clipped from V and 0 bases from J, the junction kept 5 bases outside the gene matches. CDR1 SGHRS and CDR2 YFSETQ come from the germline V gene. The CDR3 contains 16 residues. CDR3 DNA sequence: TGCGCCAGCAGCTTGGTCGGGACTATGAACCAAGAGACCCAGTACTTC. As protein: CASSLVGTMNQETQYF.

The chain links TRBV27 to TRBJ1-2, with 10 bases identical to TRBD1. V was clipped by 5 bases and J by 4 bases; unmatched bases: 16. This CDR3 is 18 amino acids long. Germline CDR1 reads MNHEY; CDR2 reads SMNVEV (reference sequence). CDR3: CASSTRWGGTGVIYGYTF. CDR3 sequence (DNA): TGTGCCAGCAGTACCCGTTGGGGCGGGACAGGGGTAATCTATGGCTACACCTTC.

This clone was detected once. The rearrangement joins TRBV7-9 to TRBJ2-5; a weak D match, TRBD2 (6 bases). The V end lost 3 bases, the J end lost 2 bases, and 10 bases lay between the germline ends. Germline CDR1 reads SEHNR; CDR2 reads FQNEAQ (reference sequence). The CDR3 contains 14 residues. The CDR3 here is CASSLGTSQETQYF. CDR3 coding DNA: TGTGCCAGCAGCTTGGGGACTTCACAAGAGACCCAGTACTTC.

V and J are TRBV15 and TRBJ2-7; D gene uncertain. Trimming pared 0 bases from V and 2 bases from J, leaving 20 bases between. The CDR3 runs 18 residues. Germline V gives CDR1 LNHNV, CDR2 YYDKDF (reference sequence). CDR3 bases: TGTGCCACCAGCAGAGATTACGGAGTACTGGAGCGTACCTACGAGCAGTACTTC. Translating gives CATSRDYGVLERTYEQYF.

The chain links TRBV19 to TRBJ2-5; D possibly corresponds to TRBD1 (5 bases). Germline loops: CDR1 LNHDA, CDR2 SQIVND (reference sequence). CDR3 length: 15 residues. V was clipped by 4 bases and J by 3 bases, with 15 bases between them. The DNA of the CDR3 is TGTGCCAGTAGTACGTACAGCGCAGGGAAAGAGACCCAGTACTTC. It codes for CASSTYSAGKETQYF.

J is TRBJ1-3 and V is TRBV10-3, with D perhaps TRBD1 (5 bases). The CDR3 extends over 15 amino acids. The V end was cut by 5 bases, the J end by 0 bases, with 11 bases between. Germline CDR1 and CDR2: ENHRY and SYGVKD. In DNA, the CDR3 is TGTGCCATCAGTTCAGGGTTGCCCTCTGGAAACACCATATATTTT. Its protein product is CAISSGLPSGNTIYF.

V and J are TRBV29-1 and TRBJ2-7, with no clear D. This CDR3 has 12 amino acids. V dropped 1 base and J dropped 3 bases, with 7 bases sitting between them. Germline values: CDR1 SQVTM, CDR2 ANQGSEA. CDR3 DNA sequence: TGCAGCGTTGAAGTACAGAGCTACGAGCAGTACTTC. Its protein product is CSVEVQSYEQYF.

This clone was picked up one time. Relative to the germline gene, one junction end is altered; a read error may explain this. The chain is built from TRBV7-7 and TRBJ2-5; maybe TRBD1 (5 bases). Germline CDR1 and CDR2: SSHAT and FNYEAQ (reference sequence). The CDR3 is 15 residues long. CDR3 region: CASSLDSGSKETQYF. The CDR3 region has the DNA TGTGCTAGCAGCTTAGATTCAGGGTCGAAAGAGACCCAGTACTTC.

V gene TRBV7-7 combines with J gene TRBJ1-1; D ambiguous. Germline lookup yields CDR1 SSHAT and CDR2 FNYEAQ (reference sequence). This CDR3 has 16 amino acids. Trimming took off 5 bases at V and 3 bases at J, with 19 bases between the two ends. Written as DNA, the CDR3 is TGTGCCAGCAGCGAGCGATCGGGGTATGCGGACACTGAAGCTTTCTTT. Translated, it gives CASSERSGYADTEAFF.

The chain is built from TRBV5-1 and TRBJ2-1, with D perhaps matching TRBD2 (6 bases). Germline loops: CDR1 SGHRS, CDR2 YFSETQ. V lost 0 bases and J lost 4, with 11 bases in between. The CDR3 has 15 residues. CDR3 sequence reads: CASSLVSSEYNEQFF. In nucleotides, the CDR3 is TGCGCCAGCAGCTTGGTTTCTAGCGAGTACAATGAGCAGTTCTTC.

This rearrangement joins TRBV15 to TRBJ1-6, with 7 nucleotides matching TRBD1. The germline CDR1 and CDR2 sequences are LNHNV and YYDKDF (reference sequence). The ends lost 4 bases at V and 7 bases at J; junction bases unmatched: 4. The CDR3 sequence is 14 residues long. The CDR3 DNA follows: TGTGCCACCAGCATGGGACAGTTGAATTCACCCCTCCACTTT. Its translation: CATSMGQLNSPLHF. The variable domain in full, with the rest retrieved from reference TRBV15 and TRBJ1-6, is DAMVIQNPRYQVTQFGKPVTLSCSQTLNHNVMYWYQQKSSQAPKLLFHYYDKDFNNEADTPDNFQSRRPNTSFCFLDIRSPGLGDTAMYLCATSMGQLNSPLHFGNGTRLTVT.

The V and J genes are TRBV14 and TRBJ2-2; D unclear. Looked up from germline, CDR1 is SGHDN and CDR2 is FVKESK. This CDR3 is built from 12 residues. The ends were cut back, 1 base at V and 8 bases at J, with 5 bases in the middle. The CDR3 DNA reads as TGTGCCAGCAGCCAAGTGCGGGGGGAGCTGTTTTTT. Amino acids: CASSQVRGELFF. Looking up the rest from reference TRBV14 and TRBJ2-2 gives the full variable domain: EAGVTQFPSHSVIEKGQTVTLRCDPISGHDNLYWYRRVMGKEIKFLLHFVKESKQDESGMPNNRFLAERTGGTYSTLKVQPAELEDSGVYFCASSQVRGELFFGEGSRLTVL.

The J gene is TRBJ2-1, the V gene TRBV9, with 8 bases that match TRBD2. Germline V gene sequence: CDR1 SGDLS, CDR2 YYNGEE. This CDR3 is 15 amino acids long. Unmatched junction bases numbered 8, after V lost 0 bases and J lost 9 bases. DNA for the CDR3: TGTGCCAGCAGCGTAGCAGCCGGGAGGGCCTTTGAGCAGTTCTTC. This codes for CASSVAAGRAFEQFF.

The CDR3 DNA reads TGTGCCAGCAGCCTGACCGGGACTAGCGGGAATGAGCAGTTCTTC. Residues: CASSLTGTSGNEQFF. The chain links TRBV7-9 to TRBJ2-1; 12 bases line up with TRBD2. This CDR3 contains 15 residues. V shed 5 bases, J shed 7 bases, and the junction held 6 bases outside the gene matches. CDR1 and CDR2 from the germline V gene are SEHNR and FQNEAQ (reference sequence).

This sequence joins TRBV7-3 and TRBJ2-1, with TRBD2 identical over 8 bases. CDR3 length: 14 residues. The germline V gene encodes CDR1 SGHTA and CDR2 FQGTGA. Trimming removed 5 bases from V and 9 bases from J; junction bases left unmatched: 9. The CDR3, as DNA: TGTGCCAGCAGCCGATTAGCGGGATCGGGTGAGCAGTTCTTC. Protein sequence: CASSRLAGSGEQFF.